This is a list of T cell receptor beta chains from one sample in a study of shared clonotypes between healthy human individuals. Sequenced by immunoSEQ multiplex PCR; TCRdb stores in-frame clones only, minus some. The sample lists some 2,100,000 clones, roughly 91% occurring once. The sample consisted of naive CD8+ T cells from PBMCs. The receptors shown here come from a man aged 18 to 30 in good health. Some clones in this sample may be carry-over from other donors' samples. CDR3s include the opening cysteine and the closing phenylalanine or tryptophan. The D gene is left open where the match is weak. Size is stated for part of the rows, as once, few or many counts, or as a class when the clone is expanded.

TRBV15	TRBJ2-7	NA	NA	CATSTTTGRDLEAGSYEQYF	TGTGCCACCAGCACTACAACGGGCAGGGATCTTGAAGCTGGCTCCTACGAGCAGTACTTC
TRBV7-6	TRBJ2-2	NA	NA	CASSLAALNTGELFF	TGTGCCAGCAGCTTAGCTGCGTTGAACACCGGGGAGCTGTTTTTT
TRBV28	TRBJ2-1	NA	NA	CASTDAGEQFF	TGTGCAAGTACCGACGCGGGTGAGCAGTTCTTC
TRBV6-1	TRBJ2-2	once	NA	CASRSDTGELFF	TGTGCCAGCAGGTCAGACACCGGGGAGCTGTTTTTT
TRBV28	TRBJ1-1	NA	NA	CASRRAGEGGGTEAFF	TGTGCCAGCCGAAGGGCAGGGGAGGGAGGGGGAACTGAAGCTTTCTTT
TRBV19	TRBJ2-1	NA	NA	CASNAGGSSYNEQFF	TGTGCCAGTAACGCCGGCGGTAGCTCCTACAATGAGCAGTTCTTC
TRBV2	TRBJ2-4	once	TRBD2	CAGRDAGIQYF	TGTGCGGGGAGGGACGCCGGCATTCAGTACTTC
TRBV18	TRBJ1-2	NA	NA	CASSPPGTGASISGYTF	TGTGCCAGCTCACCACCCGGGACGGGGGCCTCCATTTCCGGCTACACCTTC
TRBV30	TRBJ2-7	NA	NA	CASSWGYYEQYF	TGTGCCTCTTCCTGGGGCTACTACGAGCAGTACTTC
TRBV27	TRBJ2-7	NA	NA	CASSTWDGPYEQYF	TGTGCCAGCAGTACCTGGGACGGACCCTACGAGCAGTACTTC
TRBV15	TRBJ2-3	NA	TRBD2	CATSTVGRERPDTQYF	TGTGCCACCAGCACGGTGGGGCGGGAGAGACCAGATACGCAGTATTTT
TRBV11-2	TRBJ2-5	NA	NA	CASSSNEETQYF	TGTGCCAGCAGCTCCAATGAAGAGACCCAGTACTTC
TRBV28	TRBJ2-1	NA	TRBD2	CASSWTSGYNEQFF	TGTGCCAGCAGTTGGACTAGCGGGTACAATGAGCAGTTCTTC
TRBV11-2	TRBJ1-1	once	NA	CASSLGGSRTEAFF	TGTGCCAGCAGCTTAGGGGGTAGTCGCACTGAAGCTTTCTTT
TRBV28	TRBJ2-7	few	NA	CASRDGHRASYEQYF	TGTGCCAGCAGGGACGGACACCGGGCTTCCTACGAGCAGTACTTC
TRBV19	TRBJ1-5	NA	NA	CATQPLEGQPQHF	TGTGCCACCCAACCCCTAGAAGGGCAGCCCCAGCATTTT
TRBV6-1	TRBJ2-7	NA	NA	CASSAGYTYEQYF	TGTGCCAGCAGTGCCGGGTATACCTACGAGCAGTACTTC
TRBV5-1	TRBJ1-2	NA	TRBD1	CASSLGDSAINYGYTF	TGCGCCAGCAGCTTGGGGGACAGTGCTATCAACTATGGCTACACCTTC
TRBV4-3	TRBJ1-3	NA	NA	CASSQGTARSGNTIYF	TGCGCCAGCAGCCAAGGGACGGCCCGCTCTGGAAACACCATATATTTT
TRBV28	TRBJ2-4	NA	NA	CASSRHPGVAKNIQYF	TGTGCCAGCAGTCGTCACCCGGGGGTAGCCAAAAACATTCAGTACTTC
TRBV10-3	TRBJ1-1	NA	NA	CAISDTQGEAFF	TGTGCCATCAGTGACACGCAGGGTGAAGCTTTCTTT
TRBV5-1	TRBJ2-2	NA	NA	CASSWTTAPTGELFF	TGCGCCAGCAGCTGGACGACCGCCCCCACCGGGGAGCTGTTTTTT
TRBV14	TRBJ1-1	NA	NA	CASSQDLTGEAFF	TGTGCCAGCAGCCAAGATTTAACCGGGGAAGCTTTCTTT
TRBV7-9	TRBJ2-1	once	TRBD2	CASSSSRLTSGRLNEQFF	TGTGCCAGCAGCAGCTCAAGATTGACTAGCGGGAGATTAAATGAGCAGTTCTTC
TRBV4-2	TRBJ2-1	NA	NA	CASSQEGAGSWNEQFF	TGTGCCAGCAGCCAAGAAGGTGCCGGGAGTTGGAATGAGCAGTTCTTC
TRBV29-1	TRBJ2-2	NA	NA	CSVEFDTGELFF	TGCAGCGTTGAGTTTGACACCGGGGAGCTGTTTTTT
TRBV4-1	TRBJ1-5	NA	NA	CASSQAIGSQPQHF	TGCGCCAGCAGCCAAGCCATTGGGAGTCAGCCCCAGCATTTT
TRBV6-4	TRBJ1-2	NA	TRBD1	CASSDSRTGSYGYTF	TGTGCCAGCAGTGATTCCCGGACAGGATCCTATGGCTACACCTTC
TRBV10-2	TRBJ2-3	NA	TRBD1	CASRGTVSTDTQYF	TGCGCCAGCAGGGGGACAGTGAGCACAGATACGCAGTATTTT
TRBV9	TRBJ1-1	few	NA	CASSDAGDTEAFF	TGTGCCAGCAGCGATGCGGGGGACACTGAAGCTTTCTTT